Presented here are 26 T cell receptor beta chains from one specimen sequenced in a study of cytomegalovirus exposure and HLA in healthy donors. Measured with immunoSEQ multiplex PCR; TCRdb has only the in-frame clones, and not every one. The table lists 150,000 to 200,000 clones, more than 75% of them singletons, with 2% to 3% in the top ten. The sample was PBMCs. All receptors derive from a man in his late teens or twenties in good health and CMV-seropositive.

This clone was seen just once. The CDR3 spells CSVEDRVVQGYGYTF. In DNA, the CDR3 is TGCAGCGTCGAGGACAGGGTCGTTCAGGGCTATGGCTACACCTTC. The chain employs TRBV29-1 and TRBJ1-2, with 8 positions matching TRBD1. This CDR3 is 15 amino acids long. Trimming cost V 6 bases and J 4 bases; bases outside gene matches: 13. The germline gives CDR1 SQVTM, CDR2 ANQGSEA.

The chain uses TRBV10-3 and TRBJ2-5, with D possibly being TRBD2 (6 bases). V lost 6 bases, J lost 2 bases, and 16 bases lay in between. Germline V CDR1 and CDR2: ENHRY, SYGVKD. CDR3 length: 15 residues. The CDR3 region has the DNA TGTGCCATCAGCCCCGGAACGGGGGATCAAGAGACCCAGTACTTC. Its translation is CAISPGTGDQETQYF.

The V gene is TRBV14, the J gene TRBJ2-7; 9 nucleotides match TRBD1. V gave up 1 base and J gave up 4 bases; unmatched junction bases: 8. Germline assignment: CDR1 SGHDN and CDR2 FVKESK. CDR3 length equals 16 residues. The CDR3 is CASSQAMGQGLYEQYF. The CDR3 DNA is TGTGCCAGCAGCCAAGCGATGGGACAGGGCCTTTACGAGCAGTACTTC. Full variable domain (rest looked up from reference TRBV14 and TRBJ2-7): EAGVTQFPSHSVIEKGQTVTLRCDPISGHDNLYWYRRVMGKEIKFLLHFVKESKQDESGMPNNRFLAERTGGTYSTLKVQPAELEDSGVYFCASSQAMGQGLYEQYFGPGTRLTVT.

For the CDR3, the DNA is TGTGCCAGCAGTGCAGGGGGCGAAACAGATACGCAGTATTTT. Amino acids: CASSAGGETDTQYF. The chain is built from TRBV6-4 and TRBJ2-3; 8 nucleotides agree with TRBD1. The CDR3 has 14 residues. The V gene's germline CDR1 is MRHNA and CDR2 SNTAGT. V lost 4 bases to trimming and J lost 3 bases; unmatched junction nucleotides: 3.

The rearrangement links TRBV18 to TRBJ2-2, with TRBD1 matching 10 bases. V lost 8 bases to trimming and J lost 3 bases; unmatched junction nucleotides: 3. CDR1 is KGHSH, CDR2 LQKENI, per germline. This CDR3 comprises 14 residues. CDR3 in DNA: TGTGCCAGCACCGGACAGGGGGACACCGGGGAGCTGTTTTTT. This sequence encodes CASTGQGDTGELFF.

V gene TRBV21-1 combines with J gene TRBJ2-7; whether TRBD2, the table's D call, matches the DNA was not checked. TRBV21-1 is designated a pseudogene. This CDR3 contains 16 residues. The chain's CDR3 is CASSKKRGTSGYEQYF. The CDR3 bases are TGTGCCAGCAGCAAAAAAAGGGGGACTAGCGGGTACGAGCAGTACTTC.

The gene calls are TRBV29-1 and TRBJ2-1, with D possibly matching TRBD2 (6 bases). The V end was cut by 6 bases, the J end by 9 bases, with 24 bases between. The germline gives CDR1 SQVTM, CDR2 ANQGSEA. CDR3 length: 15 amino acids. Here the CDR3 DNA reads TGCAGCGTGGGTCCGGGACCTAACGGGGGAGTTGAGCAGTTCTTC. Its protein is CSVGPGPNGGVEQFF.

The chain is built from TRBV6-4 and TRBJ1-2, with D hard to call. The CDR3 extends over 14 amino acids. Trimming left V 2 bases short and J 1 base short, with 8 bases between. Per the germline V gene, CDR1 is MRHNA and CDR2 is SNTAGT. CDR3 nucleotides: TGTGCCAGCAGTGACCGGGGATTTAACTATGGCTACACCTTC. Amino acids: CASSDRGFNYGYTF.

This clone was counted once. The chain couples TRBV7-2 to TRBJ2-7; the match to TRBD2 covers 14 bases. Germline V lookup: CDR1 SGHTA, CDR2 FQGNSA. V was pared by 1 base and J by 4 bases, with 9 bases of the junction left unmatched. The CDR3 covers 18 residues. The DNA of the CDR3 is TGTGCCAGCAGCTTAGTCTTTGGGACTAGCGGGAGTATGTACGAGCAGTACTTC. This sequence encodes CASSLVFGTSGSMYEQYF.

This rearrangement joins TRBV9 to TRBJ2-1, with 7 bases identical to TRBD2. Germline V gene data show CDR1 as SGDLS and CDR2 as YYNGEE. The CDR3 length is 13 residues. Losses at the gene ends were 8 bases for V and 8 bases for J; bases not matched to a gene: 10. DNA of the CDR3: TGTGCCAGTGGGGGAGGGCTTGTAGATGAGCAGTTCTTC. It specifies CASGGGLVDEQFF.

The chain combines TRBV7-3 with TRBJ2-7, with 8 bases aligning to TRBD1. This CDR3 comprises 14 residues. The germline gives CDR1 SGHTA, CDR2 FQGTGA. V trimming: 5 bases; J trimming: 7 bases; junction bases outside the gene matches: 10. The CDR3 sequence is CASSRTGPGGEQYF. The CDR3 nucleotides read TGTGCCAGCAGCCGGACAGGGCCTGGAGGTGAGCAGTACTTC.

This clone was seen once. This rearrangement joins TRBV7-6 to TRBJ2-5; D gene uncertain. Trimming took off 3 bases at V and 2 bases at J, with 10 bases between the two ends. CDR3 size: 14 residues. In germline, CDR1 is SGHVS, CDR2 FNYEAQ. The DNA for the CDR3 is TGTGCCAGCAGCTTTTTCCCGAGTCAAGAGACCCAGTACTTC. Protein sequence: CASSFFPSQETQYF.

The CDR3 sequence is CASRVVGGDEQYF. The CDR3 DNA is TGTGCCAGCAGGGTTGTGGGGGGGGACGAGCAGTACTTC. The V call is TRBV7-8, the J call TRBJ2-7; the match to TRBD2 covers 7 bases. Germline trimming cut 6 bases from V and 5 bases from J; bases unmatched to any gene: 7. The CDR3 is 13 residues long. CDR1 and CDR2 (germline): SGHVS, FQNEAQ.

The CDR3 sequence: CASSYSGSEAFF. The CDR3 DNA reads TGTGCCAGCAGTTACTCGGGGAGTGAAGCTTTCTTT. The rearrangement links TRBV6-6 to TRBJ1-1; D not certain. Trimming shortened V by 0 bases and J by 7 bases, and 6 bases separated the two germline ends. This CDR3 has 12 residues. The germline gives CDR1 MNHNY, CDR2 SVGAGI (reference sequence).

This chain uses TRBV6-6 with TRBJ1-5; 8 positions agree with TRBD1. CDR3 length: 14 residues. The germline CDR1 and CDR2 sequences are MNHNY and SVGAGI (reference sequence). J gave up 7 bases and V 6 bases, and 8 bases lay outside the gene matches. The CDR3 reads CASSHTGGEQPQHF. The CDR3 DNA follows: TGTGCCAGCAGCCACACAGGGGGAGAGCAGCCCCAGCATTTT.

V and J are TRBV29-1 and TRBJ2-3, with TRBD2 matching over 8 bases. The germline V gene encodes CDR1 SQVTM and CDR2 ANQGSEA. The CDR3 is 13 residues long. The J segment lost 7 bases and the V segment lost 7 bases, leaving 10 bases of the junction unmatched. The CDR3 sequence: CSGGGGRLYTQYF. The CDR3, as DNA: TGCAGCGGGGGTGGCGGGAGGCTATATACGCAGTATTTT.

A note on this clone: At one of its ends the junction is not consistent with the germline gene, which may arise from a read error. The rearrangement links TRBV7-8 to TRBJ1-6; D is unresolved. This CDR3 spans 18 amino acids. CDR1 is SGHVS, CDR2 FQNEAQ, per germline. CDR3 amino acids: CASSLDGRSGGPNSPLHF. CDR3 DNA sequence: TGTGCAAGCAGCTTAGATGGGAGGTCAGGAGGTCCGAATTCACCCCTCCACTTT.

The rearrangement joins TRBV5-8 to TRBJ2-3; perhaps TRBD2 as D (5 bases). Trimming removed 4 bases at V and 5 bases at J, with 14 bases between. CDR3 size: 14 residues. The germline V gene has CDR1 SGHTS and CDR2 YDEGEE. CDR3 in DNA: TGTGCCAGCAGCAAGGGTGTCGCGGGAGATACGCAGTATTTT. Translated, it gives CASSKGVAGDTQYF. Filled out from reference TRBV5-8 and TRBJ2-3, the complete variable domain reads EAGVTQSPTHLIKTRGQQATLRCSPISGHTSVYWYQQALGLGLQFLLWYDEGEERNRGNFPPRFSGRQFPNYSSELNVNALELEDSALYLCASSKGVAGDTQYFGPGTRLTVL.

The gene calls are TRBV12-5 and TRBJ2-3; D might be TRBD1 (6 bases). The germline V gene has CDR1 LGHNT and CDR2 FRNRAP. V lost 7 bases and J 0 bases, leaving 11 bases between the germline ends. CDR3 length: 14 amino acids. CDR3 coding DNA: TGTGCTAGTGTCCTCGACAGGAGCACAGATACGCAGTATTTT. Amino acids: CASVLDRSTDTQYF. The variable domain in full, with the rest retrieved from reference TRBV12-5 and TRBJ2-3, is DARVTQTPRHKVTEMGQEVTMRCQPILGHNTVFWYRQTMMQGLELLAYFRNRAPLDDSGMPKDRFSAEMPDATLATLKIQPSEPRDSAVYFCASVLDRSTDTQYFGPGTRLTVL.

The V and J genes are TRBV28 and TRBJ2-1; 11 bases line up with TRBD2. This CDR3 is 17 amino acids long. Trimming cost V 6 bases and J 7 bases; bases outside gene matches: 14. CDR1 MDHEN and CDR2 SYDVKM come from the germline V gene. CDR3 DNA sequence: TGTGCCAGCAGACCCCGACTTCTAGCGGGAGGTCTGAATGAGCAGTTCTTC. Its protein product is CASRPRLLAGGLNEQFF. Using reference TRBV28 and TRBJ2-1 for the parts outside the CDR3, the full variable domain is DVKVTQSSRYLVKRTGEKVFLECVQDMDHENMFWYRQDPGLGLRLIYFSYDVKMKEKGDIPEGYSVSREKKERFSLILESASTNQTSMYLCASRPRLLAGGLNEQFFGPGTRLTVL.

This clone was recorded only once. The chain employs TRBV2 and TRBJ1-1, with D maybe TRBD1 (6 bases). Germline loops: CDR1 SNHLY, CDR2 FYNNEI. The CDR3 length is 13 residues. V was clipped by 6 bases and J by 7 bases, with 15 bases between them. CDR3 nucleotides: TGTGCCAGCAGCCGGATACAGGGACGTGAAGCTTTCTTT. It yields the protein CASSRIQGREAFF.

The J gene is TRBJ2-3, the V gene TRBV9, with 9 positions matching TRBD2. CDR1 is SGDLS and CDR2 is YYNGEE in the germline V gene. With 4 bases clipped from V and 1 base from J, the junction kept 10 bases outside the gene matches. CDR3 length: 17 residues. The CDR3 loop is CASSPVLRTSGTDTQYF. The CDR3 DNA sequence: TGTGCCAGCAGCCCGGTCCTAAGGACTAGCGGCACAGATACGCAGTATTTT.

The V call is TRBV30, the J call TRBJ1-2, with TRBD1 identical over 7 bases. V was clipped by 2 bases and J by 7 bases; unmatched bases: 4. Germline V gene lookup returns CDR1 GTSNPN and CDR2 SVGIG (reference sequence). The CDR3 contains 12 residues. The CDR3 here is CAWSRQGSGYTF. As DNA, the CDR3 is TGTGCCTGGAGTCGACAGGGAAGTGGCTACACCTTC.

The chain is built from TRBV9 and TRBJ1-1, with D unclear. V gave up 6 bases and J gave up 3 bases, with 12 bases separating them. CDR1 is SGDLS, CDR2 YYNGEE, per germline. The CDR3 is 13 amino acids. The CDR3 loop reads CASTSVGDTEAFF. Written as DNA, the CDR3 is TGTGCCAGCACCTCAGTCGGAGACACTGAAGCTTTCTTT.

The chain joins TRBV6-6 to TRBJ2-7; 9 bases agree with TRBD2. The CDR3 runs 14 residues. Germline V gives CDR1 MNHNY, CDR2 SVGAGI (reference sequence). The V and J ends lost 3 bases and 2 bases, in that order; junction bases with no gene match: 2. The CDR3 region has the DNA TGTGCCAGCAGTTATGGCGGGAGGGCCTACGAGCAGTACTTC. Amino acids: CASSYGGRAYEQYF.

The chain carries TRBV19 and TRBJ1-3; a possible D gene is TRBD1 (5 bases). V gave up 7 bases and J gave up 0 bases, with 16 bases separating them. Germline CDR1 reads LNHDA; CDR2 reads SQIVND (reference sequence). This CDR3 has 16 amino acids. In nucleotides, the CDR3 is TGTGCCAGTAATTTCGCGGGGCGGATCTCTGGAAACACCATATATTTT. This translates into CASNFAGRISGNTIYF.